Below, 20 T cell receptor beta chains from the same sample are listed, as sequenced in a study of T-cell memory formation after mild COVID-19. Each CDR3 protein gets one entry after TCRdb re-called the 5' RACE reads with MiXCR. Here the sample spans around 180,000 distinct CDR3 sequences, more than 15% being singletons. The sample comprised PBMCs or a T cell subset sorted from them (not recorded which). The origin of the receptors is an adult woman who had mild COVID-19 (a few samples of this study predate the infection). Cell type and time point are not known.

The CDR3 sequence is CASSPAGGTGELFF. The CDR3 DNA is TGCGCCAGCAGCCCAGCGGGAGGCACCGGGGAGCTGTTTTTT. The chain is built from TRBV5-1 and TRBJ2-2; 9 nucleotides align to TRBD2. The CDR3 loop spans 14 amino acids. V dropped 4 bases and J dropped 4; count of bases not matched to a gene: 2. CDR1 SGHRS and CDR2 YFSETQ come from the germline V gene.

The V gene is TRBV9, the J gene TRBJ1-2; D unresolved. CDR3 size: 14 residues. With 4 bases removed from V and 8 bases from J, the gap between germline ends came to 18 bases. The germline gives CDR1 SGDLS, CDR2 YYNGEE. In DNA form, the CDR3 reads TGTGCCAGCAGCCCCCGTTTAGGAACAGACGGCTACACCTTC. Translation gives CASSPRLGTDGYTF.

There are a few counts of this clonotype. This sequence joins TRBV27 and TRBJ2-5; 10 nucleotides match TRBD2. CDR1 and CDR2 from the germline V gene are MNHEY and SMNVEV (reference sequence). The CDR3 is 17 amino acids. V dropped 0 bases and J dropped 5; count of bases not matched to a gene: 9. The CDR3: CASSLSTGPSGSETQYF. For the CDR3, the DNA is TGTGCCAGCAGTTTATCGACTGGGCCTAGCGGGAGTGAGACCCAGTACTTC.

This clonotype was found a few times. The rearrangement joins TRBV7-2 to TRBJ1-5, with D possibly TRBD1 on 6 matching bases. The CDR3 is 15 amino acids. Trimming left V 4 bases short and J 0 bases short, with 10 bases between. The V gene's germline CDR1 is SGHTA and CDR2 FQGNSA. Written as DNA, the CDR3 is TGTGCCAGCAGCTCCGGCAGGGGTAGCAATCAGCCCCAGCATTTT. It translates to CASSSGRGSNQPQHF.

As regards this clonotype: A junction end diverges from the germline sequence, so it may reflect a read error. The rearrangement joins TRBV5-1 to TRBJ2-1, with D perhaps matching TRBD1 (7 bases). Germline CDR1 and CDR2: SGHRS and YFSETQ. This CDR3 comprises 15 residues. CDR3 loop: CAISLVQGTYNEQFF. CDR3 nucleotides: TGCGCCATCAGCTTGGTACAGGGGACTTACAATGAGCAGTTCTTC. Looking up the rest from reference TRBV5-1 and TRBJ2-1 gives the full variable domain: KAGVTQTPRYLIKTRGQQVTLSCSPISGHRSVSWYQQTPGQGLQFLFEYFSETQRNKGNFPGRFSGRQFSNSRSEMNVSTLELGDSALYLCAISLVQGTYNEQFFGPGTRLTVL.

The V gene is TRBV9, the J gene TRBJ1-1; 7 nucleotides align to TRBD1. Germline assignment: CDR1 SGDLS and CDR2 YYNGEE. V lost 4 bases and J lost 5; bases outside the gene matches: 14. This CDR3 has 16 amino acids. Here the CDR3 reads CASSRTRTGAGTEAFF. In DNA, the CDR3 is TGTGCCAGCAGCCGTACGCGAACAGGGGCCGGGACTGAAGCTTTCTTT.

CDR3 residues: CASSSLQGLGANVLTF. The CDR3 bases are TGCGCCAGCAGCTCACTACAGGGATTAGGGGCCAACGTCCTGACTTTC. The chain couples TRBV5-1 to TRBJ2-6, with D possibly being TRBD1 (6 bases). Between the trimmed V and J ends, which lost 3 bases and 4 bases, there was a span of 14 bases. The CDR3 has 16 residues. CDR1 is SGHRS, CDR2 YFSETQ, per germline.

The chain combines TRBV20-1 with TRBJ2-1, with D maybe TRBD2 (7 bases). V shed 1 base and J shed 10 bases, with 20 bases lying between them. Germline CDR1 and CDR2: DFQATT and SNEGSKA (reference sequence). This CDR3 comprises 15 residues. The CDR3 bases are TGCAGTGCTAGAGGGGGCGGGGGCCCTCGGATGGAGCAGTTCTTC. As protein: CSARGGGGPRMEQFF.

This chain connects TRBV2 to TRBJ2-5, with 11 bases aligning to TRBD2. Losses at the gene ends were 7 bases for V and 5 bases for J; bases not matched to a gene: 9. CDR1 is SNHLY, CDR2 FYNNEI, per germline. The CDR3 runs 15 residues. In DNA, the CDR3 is TGTGCCAGCACCAGACTAGCGGGGTCTCGGGAGACCCAGTACTTC. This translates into CASTRLAGSRETQYF.

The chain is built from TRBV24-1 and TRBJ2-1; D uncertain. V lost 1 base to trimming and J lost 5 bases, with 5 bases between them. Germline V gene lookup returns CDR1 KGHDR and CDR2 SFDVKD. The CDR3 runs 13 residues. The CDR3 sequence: CATSDFKDNEQFF. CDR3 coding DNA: TGTGCCACCAGTGATTTTAAAGACAATGAGCAGTTCTTC.

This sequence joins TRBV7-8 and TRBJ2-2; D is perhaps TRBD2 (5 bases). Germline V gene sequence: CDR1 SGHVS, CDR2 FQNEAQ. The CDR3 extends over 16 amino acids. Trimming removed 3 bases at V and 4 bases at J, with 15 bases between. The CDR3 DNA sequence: TGTGCCAGCAGCTTTTTTGCCGGGATGGGCACCGGGGAGCTGTTTTTT. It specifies CASSFFAGMGTGELFF.

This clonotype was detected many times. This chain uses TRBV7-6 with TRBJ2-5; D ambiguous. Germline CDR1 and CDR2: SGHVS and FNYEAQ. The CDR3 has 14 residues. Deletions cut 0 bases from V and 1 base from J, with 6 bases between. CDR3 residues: CASSLAPIQETQYF. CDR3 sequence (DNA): TGTGCCAGCAGCTTAGCCCCGATCCAAGAGACCCAGTACTTC.

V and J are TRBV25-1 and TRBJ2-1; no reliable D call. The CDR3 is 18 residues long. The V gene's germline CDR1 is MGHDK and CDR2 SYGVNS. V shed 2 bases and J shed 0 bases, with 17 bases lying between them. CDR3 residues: CASSEELAPTSSYNEQFF. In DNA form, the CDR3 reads TGTGCCAGCAGTGAAGAGCTGGCACCCACGAGCTCCTACAATGAGCAGTTCTTC. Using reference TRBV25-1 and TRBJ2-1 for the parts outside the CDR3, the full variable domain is EADIYQTPRYLVIGTGKKITLECSQTMGHDKMYWYQQDPGMELHLIHYSYGVNSTEKGDLSSESTVSRIRTEHFPLTLESARPSHTSQYLCASSEELAPTSSYNEQFFGPGTRLTVL.

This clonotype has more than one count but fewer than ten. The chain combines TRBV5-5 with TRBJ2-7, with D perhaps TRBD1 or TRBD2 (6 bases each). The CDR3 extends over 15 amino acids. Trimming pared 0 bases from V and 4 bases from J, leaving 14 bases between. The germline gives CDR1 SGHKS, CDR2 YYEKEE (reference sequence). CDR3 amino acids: CASSLASGAQYEQYF. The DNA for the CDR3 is TGTGCCAGCAGCTTGGCCTCGGGGGCCCAATACGAGCAGTACTTC.

The DNA for the CDR3 is TGTGCCAGCAGCCTAGGAATCGGGCCCCAGCATTTT. Translated, it gives CASSLGIGPQHF. The chain carries TRBV3-1 and TRBJ1-5; D gene uncertain. V lost 4 bases to trimming and J lost 9 bases, with 10 bases between them. Germline V CDR1 and CDR2: LGHDT, YNNKEL (reference sequence). The length of the CDR3 is 12 residues.

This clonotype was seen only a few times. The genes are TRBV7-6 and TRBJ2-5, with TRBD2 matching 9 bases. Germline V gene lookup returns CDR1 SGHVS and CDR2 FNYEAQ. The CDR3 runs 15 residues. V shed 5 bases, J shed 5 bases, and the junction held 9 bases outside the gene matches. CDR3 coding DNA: TGTGCCAGCAGCCCTGTCGCGGGAGGGTCGGAGACCCAGTACTTC. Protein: CASSPVAGGSETQYF.

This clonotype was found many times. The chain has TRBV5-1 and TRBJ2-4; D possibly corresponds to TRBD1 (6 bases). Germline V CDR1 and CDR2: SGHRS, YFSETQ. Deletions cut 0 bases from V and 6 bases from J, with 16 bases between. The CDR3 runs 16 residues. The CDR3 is CASSLDPQGSSNIQYF. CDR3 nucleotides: TGCGCCAGCAGCTTGGACCCACAGGGCTCGTCAAACATTCAGTACTTC.

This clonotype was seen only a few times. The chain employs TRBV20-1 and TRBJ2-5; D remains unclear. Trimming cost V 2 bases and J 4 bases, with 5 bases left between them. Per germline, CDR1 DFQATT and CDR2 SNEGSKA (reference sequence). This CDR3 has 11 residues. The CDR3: CSARLSETQYF. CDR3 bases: TGCAGTGCTAGACTCTCAGAGACCCAGTACTTC.

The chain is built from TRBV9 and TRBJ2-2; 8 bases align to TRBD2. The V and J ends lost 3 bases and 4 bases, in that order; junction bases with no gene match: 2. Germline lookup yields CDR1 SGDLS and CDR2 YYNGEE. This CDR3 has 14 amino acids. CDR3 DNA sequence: TGTGCCAGCAGCGCGAGCGGGGGCACCGGGGAGCTGTTTTTT. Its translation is CASSASGGTGELFF.

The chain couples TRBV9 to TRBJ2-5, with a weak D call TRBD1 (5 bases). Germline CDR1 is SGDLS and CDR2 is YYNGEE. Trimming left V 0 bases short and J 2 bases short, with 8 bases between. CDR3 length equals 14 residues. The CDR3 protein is CASSVGRAQETQYF. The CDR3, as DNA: TGTGCCAGCAGCGTAGGCAGGGCGCAAGAGACCCAGTACTTC.